The 32 T cell receptor beta chains reported below all come from one sample, sequenced in a study of blood T cell repertoires in COVID-19. The table came from immunoSEQ multiplex PCR; TCRdb's copy has only in-frame clones and leaves some out. The data contain around 140,000 clones, 88% of them singletons. Material: peripheral blood. The receptors originated from a man in his 70s with active COVID-19.

V and J are TRBV27 and TRBJ2-7, with a weak D call TRBD1 (6 bases). V was shortened by 5 bases and J by 6 bases, with 17 bases between the two germline ends. Germline V gene lookup returns CDR1 MNHEY and CDR2 SMNVEV (reference sequence). The CDR3 runs to 14 residues. CDR3 in DNA: TGTGCCAGCAGTCTCCGCCCGCTAGGGGGCGAGCAGTACTTC. Its protein product is CASSLRPLGGEQYF.

This clone was detected only a few times. The chain recombines TRBV29-1 with TRBJ2-2, with D possibly TRBD2 on 6 matching bases. Trimming took off 4 bases at V and 6 bases at J, with 9 bases between the two ends. The germline V gene has CDR1 SQVTM and CDR2 ANQGSEA. There are 12 residues in the CDR3. Here the CDR3 reads CSVVGGAGELFF. The CDR3 DNA reads as TGCAGCGTTGTGGGCGGGGCCGGGGAGCTGTTTTTT.

The gene calls are TRBV6-5 and TRBJ1-1; D is uncertain. This CDR3 comprises 15 residues. Germline V lookup: CDR1 MNHEY, CDR2 SVGAGI. The V end was cut by 0 bases, the J end by 0 bases, with 8 bases between. This CDR3 reads CASSYSRDVNTEAFF. The CDR3 DNA is TGTGCCAGCAGTTACTCTCGGGATGTGAACACTGAAGCTTTCTTT.

This clone occurred a few times. The rearrangement links TRBV27 to TRBJ2-7; 11 positions agree with TRBD2. The length of the CDR3 is 14 residues. Per the germline V gene, CDR1 is MNHEY and CDR2 is SMNVEV (reference sequence). J was trimmed by 4 bases and V by 6 bases; bases with no gene match: 5. CDR3 DNA sequence: TGTGCCAGCAGGCGGACTAGCGGGTATTACGAGCAGTACTTC. Translation: CASRRTSGYYEQYF.

The rearrangement joins TRBV5-6 to TRBJ2-3; 13 nucleotides agree with TRBD2. The CDR3 has 17 amino acids. V lost 4 bases to trimming and J lost 4 bases; unmatched junction nucleotides: 9. Germline loops: CDR1 SGHDT, CDR2 YYEEEE. The CDR3 protein is CASSLRTSGRRADTQYF. Here the CDR3 DNA reads TGTGCCAGCAGCCTAAGGACTAGCGGGAGAAGGGCAGATACGCAGTATTTT.

The count of this clone is one. The gene calls are TRBV27 and TRBJ2-1; 9 nucleotides agree with TRBD2. In germline, CDR1 is MNHEY, CDR2 SMNVEV (reference sequence). V trimming: 5 bases; J trimming: 5 bases; junction bases outside the gene matches: 7. CDR3 length: 15 residues. CDR3 protein: CASSLRLAGNNEQFF. The DNA of the CDR3 is TGTGCCAGCAGTCTAAGGCTAGCGGGGAACAATGAGCAGTTCTTC.

V usage is TRBV7-9 and J usage is TRBJ2-7; D unresolved. Per the germline V gene, CDR1 is SEHNR and CDR2 is FQNEAQ (reference sequence). This CDR3 region has 12 residues. V was cut by 0 bases and J by 6 bases, with 6 bases left in between. The chain's CDR3 is CASSLAPLEQYF. In DNA, the CDR3 is TGTGCCAGCAGCTTAGCCCCACTCGAGCAGTACTTC.

This rearrangement joins TRBV10-3 to TRBJ2-2, with D tentatively TRBD2 (5 bases). Trimming removed 0 bases at V and 3 bases at J, with 11 bases between. The germline gives CDR1 ENHRY, CDR2 SYGVKD. CDR3 size: 16 residues. The CDR3 loop is CAISESAKRDTGELFF. CDR3 bases: TGTGCCATCAGTGAGTCGGCCAAGAGGGACACCGGGGAGCTGTTTTTT.

The rearrangement uses TRBV21-1 and TRBJ2-7; the table's D call, TRBD1, has no DNA check behind it. TRBV21-1 has pseudogene status. The CDR3 has 14 residues. CDR3 in DNA: TGTGCCCCCCAGTTCCCCAGGGTAAAGGGCGAGCAGTACTTC. Protein sequence: CAPQFPRVKGEQYF.

The chain joins TRBV28 to TRBJ1-1; no firm D call. CDR1 MDHEN and CDR2 SYDVKM come from the germline V gene. The CDR3 spans 12 residues. In nucleotides, the CDR3 is TGTGTTATTAAACAAAAGAACACTGAAGCTTTCTTT. It encodes CVIKQKNTEAFF. The variable domain in full, with the rest retrieved from reference TRBV28 and TRBJ1-1, is DVKVTQSSRYLVKRTGEKVFLECVQDMDHENMFWYRQDPGLGLRLIYFSYDVKMKEKGDIPEGYSVSREKKERFSLILESASTNQTSMYLCVIKQKNTEAFFGQGTRLTVV.

The table lists this clone with a few counts. The V gene is TRBV7-9, the J gene TRBJ2-7; TRBD1 matches 7 bases. This CDR3 is built from 15 residues. The V gene end was trimmed by 4 bases and the J gene end by 3 bases; junction bases not matched to a gene: 9. The V gene's germline CDR1 is SEHNR and CDR2 FQNEAQ (reference sequence). The CDR3 is CASSSSTGTIYEQYF. CDR3 bases: TGTGCCAGCAGCTCGTCGACAGGGACGATCTACGAGCAGTACTTC.

This clone occurred once. CDR3 sequence: CATAGQGDNTGELFF. As DNA, the CDR3 is TGTGCCACCGCAGGACAAGGGGATAACACCGGGGAGCTGTTTTTT. The rearrangement joins TRBV10-3 to TRBJ2-2; D is perhaps TRBD1 (5 bases). Looked up from germline, CDR1 is ENHRY and CDR2 is SYGVKD. Trimming removed 10 bases at V and 2 bases at J, with 17 bases between. The CDR3 sequence is 15 residues long.

The chain uses TRBV18 and TRBJ1-2, with D possibly being TRBD1 (5 bases). The CDR3 loop spans 18 amino acids. The ends were cut back, 3 bases at V and 4 bases at J, with 24 bases in the middle. Germline lookup yields CDR1 KGHSH and CDR2 LQKENI. The CDR3 sequence: CASSPFETARGDGYGYTF. The CDR3 nucleotides read TGTGCCAGCTCACCCTTCGAGACAGCCCGGGGGGATGGCTATGGCTACACCTTC.

This clone appeared a few times. The V gene is TRBV2, the J gene TRBJ1-1; 10 bases map to TRBD1. With 9 bases clipped from V and 8 bases from J, the junction kept 0 bases outside the gene matches. The CDR3 contains 10 residues. CDR1 SNHLY and CDR2 FYNNEI come from the germline V gene. This chain's CDR3 is CARGQGEAFF. The CDR3 nucleotides read TGTGCCAGGGGACAGGGGGAAGCTTTCTTT.

This chain connects TRBV6-5 to TRBJ2-5, with 7 bases that match TRBD2. V lost 5 bases and J lost 5; bases outside the gene matches: 5. CDR1 and CDR2 (germline): MNHEY, SVGAGI. The CDR3 totals 13 residues. The DNA for the CDR3 is TGTGCCAGCAGTCGCGGACTAGTTGAGACCCAGTACTTC. It encodes CASSRGLVETQYF.

The V gene is TRBV28, the J gene TRBJ1-5; D call uncertain. The germline CDR1 and CDR2 sequences are MDHEN and SYDVKM. The CDR3 is made up of 14 amino acids. Trimming pared 6 bases from V and 7 bases from J, leaving 16 bases between. The CDR3 DNA sequence: TGTGCCAGCAGGCATACGAGGGTACAGCAGCCCCAGCATTTT. Its protein is CASRHTRVQQPQHF.

The chain recombines TRBV4-1 with TRBJ2-3, with TRBD2 identical over 10 bases. The ends lost 0 bases at V and 4 bases at J; junction bases unmatched: 7. Per germline, CDR1 MGHRA and CDR2 YSYEKL. The CDR3 runs 17 residues. CDR3 coding DNA: TGCGCCAGCAGCCAAGAGAGTCTAGCGGGAGTGGCAGATACGCAGTATTTT. Translating it yields CASSQESLAGVADTQYF.

The chain is built from TRBV7-2 and TRBJ2-2; 9 bases match TRBD2. The V segment lost 7 bases and the J segment 5 bases; nucleotides outside the gene matches: 5. Germline V gene lookup returns CDR1 SGHTA and CDR2 FQGNSA. This CDR3 spans 14 amino acids. CDR3 loop: CASNAGGVTGELFF. For the CDR3, the DNA is TGTGCCAGCAACGCGGGAGGGGTTACCGGGGAGCTGTTTTTT.

This sequence joins TRBV28 and TRBJ1-2, with 8 bases fitting TRBD1. J gave up 4 bases and V 6 bases, and 7 bases lay outside the gene matches. The CDR3 loop spans 14 amino acids. Germline V gene sequence: CDR1 MDHEN, CDR2 SYDVKM. CDR3 amino acids: CASSRTGSSYGYTF. The CDR3 region has the DNA TGTGCCAGCAGCAGGACAGGGAGCAGCTATGGCTACACCTTC.

In DNA form, the CDR3 reads TGTGCCAGTAGTATAGAACCGAGGCAGCCCCAGCATTTT. The encoded protein is CASSIEPRQPQHF. The chain uses TRBV19 and TRBJ1-5; D uncertain. Between the trimmed V and J ends, which lost 0 bases and 7 bases, there was a span of 7 bases. This CDR3 has 13 residues. The germline V gene has CDR1 LNHDA and CDR2 SQIVND (reference sequence).

This chain connects TRBV27 to TRBJ2-7; 12 bases agree with TRBD2. CDR3 length: 15 residues. V lost 5 bases and J lost 9; bases outside the gene matches: 11. Germline CDR1 is MNHEY and CDR2 is SMNVEV (reference sequence). The CDR3 DNA sequence: TGTGCCAGCAGTCCCAGACTAGCGGGAGCTCCCGCGCAGTACTTC. Protein: CASSPRLAGAPAQYF.

In its sample, this clone was seen once. The V call is TRBV19, the J call TRBJ2-2; maybe TRBD2 (6 bases). Germline V gene data show CDR1 as LNHDA and CDR2 as SQIVND (reference sequence). V was pared by 7 bases and J by 1 base, with 25 bases between. CDR3 length: 19 amino acids. The CDR3 nucleotides read TGTGCCAGTACCTCATTCGATTCGGGGGACGGTATGAACACCGGGGAGCTGTTTTTT. Residues: CASTSFDSGDGMNTGELFF.

The chain employs TRBV2 and TRBJ1-4, with a weak D call TRBD1 (6 bases). The CDR3 consists of 14 residues. V was cut by 6 bases and J by 7 bases, with 15 bases left in between. CDR1 is SNHLY and CDR2 is FYNNEI in the germline V gene. The CDR3 sequence is CASRYTGRGEKLFF. In nucleotides, the CDR3 is TGTGCCAGCAGATACACAGGGCGCGGTGAAAAACTGTTTTTT.

CDR3 residues: CASSSRGKNTGELFF. In DNA form, the CDR3 reads TGCGCCAGCAGTTCCAGGGGGAAGAACACCGGGGAGCTGTTTTTT. The rearrangement links TRBV5-1 to TRBJ2-2, with 7 bases matching TRBD1. V lost 5 bases and J lost 1; bases outside the gene matches: 5. The CDR3 contains 15 residues. The germline V gene encodes CDR1 SGHRS and CDR2 YFSETQ.

This CDR3 reads CAISGGQGGGYTF. The CDR3 DNA is TGTGCCATCAGTGGAGGGCAGGGAGGCGGCTACACCTTC. J is TRBJ1-2 and V is TRBV10-3; weak D call: TRBD1 (5 bases). This CDR3 is 13 amino acids long. From germline, CDR1 is ENHRY and CDR2 SYGVKD. V lost 4 bases, J lost 8 bases, and 14 bases lay in between.

The chain combines TRBV19 with TRBJ2-2, with 12 bases matching TRBD1. The CDR3 is made up of 14 amino acids. Germline V gives CDR1 LNHDA, CDR2 SQIVND (reference sequence). V dropped 6 bases and J dropped 7; count of bases not matched to a gene: 3. CDR3 coding DNA: TGTGCCAGTAGGGGACAGGGGGCAGGCGGGGAGCTGTTTTTT. Its protein product is CASRGQGAGGELFF. The entire variable domain, with the rest obtained from reference TRBV19 and TRBJ2-2, is as follows: DGGITQSPKYLFRKEGQNVTLSCEQNLNHDAMYWYRQDPGQGLRLIYYSQIVNDFQKGDIAEGYSVSREKKESFPLTVTSAQKNPTAFYLCASRGQGAGGELFFGEGSRLTVL.

This chain uses TRBV28 with TRBJ2-7; D gene uncertain. CDR1 is MDHEN, CDR2 SYDVKM, per germline. The CDR3 runs to 13 residues. The V end was cut by 7 bases, the J end by 0 bases, with 10 bases between. DNA for the CDR3: TGTGCCAGCACCTCTAGGATCTCCTACGAGCAGTACTTC. It yields the protein CASTSRISYEQYF. The complete variable domain, with remaining parts taken from reference TRBV28 and TRBJ2-7, reads DVKVTQSSRYLVKRTGEKVFLECVQDMDHENMFWYRQDPGLGLRLIYFSYDVKMKEKGDIPEGYSVSREKKERFSLILESASTNQTSMYLCASTSRISYEQYFGPGTRLTVT.

This chain links TRBV7-2 with TRBJ1-6; D is unclear. CDR3 size: 11 residues. Germline V gene lookup returns CDR1 SGHTA and CDR2 FQGNSA. Trimming removed 5 bases from V and 7 bases from J, with 3 bases in between. CDR3: CASSLNSPLHF. CDR3 coding DNA: TGTGCCAGCAGCCTCAATTCACCCCTCCACTTT. The entire variable domain, with the rest obtained from reference TRBV7-2 and TRBJ1-6, is as follows: GAGVSQSPSNKVTEKGKDVELRCDPISGHTALYWYRQSLGQGLEFLIYFQGNSAPDKSGLPSDRFSAERTGGSVSTLTIQRTQQEDSAVYLCASSLNSPLHFGNGTRLTVT.

This clone was detected only a few times. DNA of the CDR3: TGTGCCTCAGGTCTGGGCTCCTACGAGCAGTACTTC. Translating it yields CASGLGSYEQYF. The chain employs TRBV30 and TRBJ2-7; D unclear. Germline lookup yields CDR1 GTSNPN and CDR2 SVGIG (reference sequence). Trimming removed 7 bases at V and 0 bases at J, with 10 bases between. CDR3 length: 12 amino acids.

This clone has a single count. CDR3 residues: CATSRQTRKYEQYF. Here the CDR3 DNA reads TGTGCCACCAGCAGACAGACTAGAAAGTACGAGCAGTACTTC. The chain employs TRBV15 and TRBJ2-7, with D possibly matching TRBD2 (6 bases). The CDR3 totals 14 residues. V was clipped by 2 bases and J by 4 bases, with 12 bases between them. Germline CDR1 is LNHNV and CDR2 is YYDKDF (reference sequence).

The rearrangement joins TRBV28 to TRBJ2-7, with no clear D. The V gene lost 5 bases and the J gene lost 1 base, with 12 bases spanning the gap. The CDR3 runs to 14 residues. Germline V gives CDR1 MDHEN, CDR2 SYDVKM. CDR3 sequence: CASSPSQNSYEQYF. In DNA form, the CDR3 reads TGTGCCAGCAGTCCCTCTCAGAATTCCTACGAGCAGTACTTC.

This chain uses TRBV13 with TRBJ2-7; 7 bases line up with TRBD2. Germline lookup yields CDR1 PRHDT and CDR2 FYEKMQ (reference sequence). V was clipped by 6 bases and J by 3 bases; unmatched bases: 8. The CDR3 is made up of 14 amino acids. In DNA form, the CDR3 reads TGTGCCAGCAGACGGAGCGGGACCCGCTACGAGCAGTACTTC. Translation: CASRRSGTRYEQYF.